These 23 T cell receptor beta chains were all obtained from the same sample, sequenced in a study of low-dose radiotherapy and immunotherapy resistance in tumors. As to time point: after trial treatment. Treatment denoted: LDRT plus nivolumab, ipilimumab, low-dose cyclophosphamide and aspirin (RACIN trial). TRAV and TRBV primers primed cDNA for both TCRalpha and TCRbeta. Using a constant-region primer together with a V-primer adapter, TCRs were subjected to around 20 PCR cycles of amplification. Using its own MiXCR run on the reads, TCRdb lists one record per CDR3 protein. The sample holds around 84,000 distinct CDR3 sequences, 15% to 20% seen once. Sample: PBMCs, taken after low-dose radiotherapy plus immunotherapy. These TCRs come from a male donor with prostate cancer.

Many counts were recorded for this clonotype. The chain has TRBV2 and TRBJ2-5; the match to TRBD2 covers 7 bases. Germline CDR1 reads SNHLY; CDR2 reads FYNNEI. This CDR3 comprises 15 residues. Trimming cost V 2 bases and J 4 bases; bases outside gene matches: 7. The CDR3 DNA sequence: TGTGCCAGCAGTGAAAATCGGGGAGGGCCAGAGACCCAGTACTTC. This translates into CASSENRGGPETQYF.

The rearrangement uses TRBV6-2 or TRBV6-3 and TRBJ2-2, with unresolved D. Per the germline V gene, CDR1 is MNHEY and CDR2 is SVGEGT. V was cut by 4 bases and J by 9 bases, with 6 bases left in between. The CDR3 spans 11 residues. The CDR3 loop reads CASSSYRELFF. CDR3 coding DNA: TGTGCCAGCAGTTCCTACCGGGAGCTGTTTTTT.

The chain uses TRBV5-4 and TRBJ2-3; D is uncertain. V lost 1 base, J lost 5 bases, and 17 bases lay in between. Per the germline V gene, CDR1 is SGHNT and CDR2 is YYREEE (reference sequence). The CDR3 runs 16 residues. CDR3 sequence: CASSLSPDGMIDTQYF. The CDR3 DNA sequence: TGTGCCAGCAGCTTGTCCCCCGACGGTATGATAGATACGCAGTATTTT.

On this clonotype: Since a much larger clone is just one base distant, this may be a read error. V is TRBV5-4 and J is TRBJ2-1; D remains ambiguous. The CDR3 runs to 12 residues. Germline CDR1 and CDR2: SGHNT and YYREEE (reference sequence). DNA for the CDR3: TGTGCCAGAAGCTTAAAGTGGAAGGAGCAGTTCTTC. Its translation is CARSLKWKEQFF.

About this clonotype: In this CDR3 the conserved last residue, phenylalanine or tryptophan, is missing, so a read error is likely. V gene TRBV28 combines with J gene TRBJ2-7; a possible D gene is TRBD2 (5 bases). The germline gives CDR1 MDHEN, CDR2 SYDVKM. V was pared by 2 bases and J by 5 bases, with 16 bases between. The CDR3 sequence is 15 residues long. In DNA, the CDR3 is TGTGCCAGCAGTTTACTCGGGGAAGGCGTTCACGAGCAGTACGCC. The encoded protein is CASSLLGEGVHEQYA.

This clonotype was found many times. The gene calls are TRBV7-9 and TRBJ2-7, with D possibly matching TRBD1 (6 bases). The germline V gene has CDR1 SEHNR and CDR2 FQNEAQ (reference sequence). V was shortened by 0 bases and J by 4 bases, with 19 bases between the two germline ends. The length of the CDR3 is 17 residues. The CDR3 nucleotides are TGTGCCAGCAGCTTAGCGAACAGGGAATTGATAAGGTACGAGCAGTACTTC. Translated: CASSLANRELIRYEQYF.

The gene calls are TRBV14 and TRBJ1-1, with TRBD1 identical over 8 bases. V gave up 4 bases and J gave up 1 base; unmatched junction bases: 11. The germline gives CDR1 SGHDN, CDR2 FVKESK. This CDR3 has 17 amino acids. The chain's CDR3 is CASSPRDRYYGNTEAFF. CDR3 DNA sequence: TGTGCCAGCAGCCCCCGGGACAGGTATTATGGGAACACTGAAGCTTTCTTT.

This clonotype was found many times. The V gene is TRBV7-2, the J gene TRBJ2-7, with 11 bases fitting TRBD1. This CDR3 is 15 amino acids long. The V gene's germline CDR1 is SGHTA and CDR2 FQGNSA. The trim removed 2 bases at V and 3 bases at J, leaving 3 bases unmatched. Here the CDR3 DNA reads TGTGCCAGCAGCTTAAGCGGGACAGGGGGCTACGAGCAGTACTTC. This encodes CASSLSGTGGYEQYF.

This clonotype came up many times. The chain has TRBV2 and TRBJ2-7, with D unresolved. Germline CDR1 and CDR2: SNHLY and FYNNEI. V dropped 0 bases and J dropped 6 bases, with 15 bases sitting between them. The CDR3 is 15 amino acids. CDR3 sequence reads: CASSEALRLGAEQYF. CDR3 coding DNA: TGTGCCAGCAGTGAAGCGCTGAGGTTAGGAGCCGAGCAGTACTTC.

At least ten counts were recorded for this clonotype. This chain joins TRBV18 and TRBJ2-3; weak D call: TRBD1 (6 bases). Per germline, CDR1 KGHSH and CDR2 LQKENI. V lost 6 bases and J lost 0, with 13 bases in between. The CDR3 spans 15 residues. The CDR3 bases are TGTGCCAGCTCGTCCAGGGGCAGGAGCACAGATACGCAGTATTTT. It yields the protein CASSSRGRSTDTQYF.

This clonotype was picked up many times. This chain joins TRBV12-3 or TRBV12-4 and TRBJ2-7, with D maybe TRBD2 (6 bases). This CDR3 contains 18 residues. Between the trimmed V and J ends, which lost 3 bases and 4 bases, there was a span of 25 bases. The CDR3 protein is CASSFKKISGVGHYEQYF. CDR3 DNA: TGTGCCAGCAGTTTCAAAAAAATTTCGGGGGTAGGGCATTACGAGCAGTACTTC.

The sample holds many counts of this clonotype. The rearrangement links TRBV7-2 to TRBJ2-7; 8 nucleotides agree with TRBD2. CDR3 size: 14 residues. V lost 8 bases, J lost 7 bases, and 13 bases stayed unmatched. Germline assignment: CDR1 SGHTA and CDR2 FQGNSA. CDR3 coding DNA: TGTGCCAGCTCGGCAGCCGGGGGGGGAGGGGAGCAGTACTTC. Its translation is CASSAAGGGGEQYF. Based on the CDR3 plus reference TRBV7-2 and TRBJ2-7, the full variable domain is GAGVSQSPSNKVTEKGKDVELRCDPISGHTALYWYRQSLGQGLEFLIYFQGNSAPDKSGLPSDRFSAERTGGSVSTLTIQRTQQEDSAVYLCASSAAGGGGEQYFGPGTRLTVT.

This clonotype occurred many times. The chain combines TRBV4-3 with TRBJ2-4, with TRBD1 matching 9 bases. From germline, CDR1 is LGHNA and CDR2 YSLEER. This CDR3 has 16 amino acids. The V gene end was trimmed by 4 bases and the J gene end by 6 bases; junction bases not matched to a gene: 10. The chain's CDR3 is CASSPRQGEVGNIQYF. For the CDR3, the DNA is TGCGCCAGCAGCCCGAGACAGGGGGAGGTAGGAAACATTCAGTACTTC.

Comment on this clonotype: Since a far larger clone is one base different, this is likely a read error. The rearrangement uses TRBV6-1 and TRBJ2-5; D ambiguous. Germline V gene data show CDR1 as MNHNS and CDR2 as SASEGT. CDR3 length equals 14 residues. Deletions cut 4 bases from V and 7 bases from J, with 16 bases between. Written as DNA, the CDR3 is TGTGCCAGCAGTGCCACAGAACCGCCAGGGACCCAGTACTTC. Translated: CASSATEPPGTQYF.

This chain joins TRBV28 and TRBJ1-1, with TRBD1 identical over 7 bases. Germline lookup yields CDR1 MDHEN and CDR2 SYDVKM. V gave up 6 bases and J gave up 0 bases; unmatched junction bases: 7. CDR3 size: 15 residues. The CDR3 DNA reads as TGTGCCAGCAGGTTAGGGGGCTCGGTGAACACTGAAGCTTTCTTT. Translated, it gives CASRLGGSVNTEAFF. The full variable domain, with the rest looked up from reference TRBV28 and TRBJ1-1, is DVKVTQSSRYLVKRTGEKVFLECVQDMDHENMFWYRQDPGLGLRLIYFSYDVKMKEKGDIPEGYSVSREKKERFSLILESASTNQTSMYLCASRLGGSVNTEAFFGQGTRLTVV.

This clonotype was found many times. The chain joins TRBV20-1 to TRBJ2-3, with 8 bases identical to TRBD2. The germline V gene has CDR1 DFQATT and CDR2 SNEGSKA (reference sequence). Trimming removed 1 base from V and 3 bases from J; junction bases left unmatched: 12. This CDR3 contains 17 residues. Here the CDR3 reads CSARAGLSGRYTDTQYF. As DNA, the CDR3 is TGCAGTGCTAGAGCCGGCCTGAGCGGGAGATATACAGATACGCAGTATTTT.

For this clonotype: With only one base between it and a far larger clone, this is likely a read error. V usage is TRBV6-6 and J usage is TRBJ2-1, with TRBD2 matching over 7 bases. CDR1 is MNHNY, CDR2 SVGAGI, per germline (reference sequence). The CDR3 consists of 14 residues. V lost 7 bases and J lost 9; bases outside the gene matches: 12. The CDR3 loop reads CASTNGGGVGEQFF. The CDR3 DNA reads as TGTGCCAGCACCAACGGCGGGGGAGTTGGTGAGCAGTTCTTC.

This clonotype showed up many times. The rearrangement joins TRBV18 to TRBJ1-1; possibly TRBD1 for D (6 bases). The CDR3 totals 13 residues. The germline V gene encodes CDR1 KGHSH and CDR2 LQKENI. V dropped 8 bases and J dropped 6 bases, with 16 bases sitting between them. This CDR3 reads CASSLTGAAEAFF. CDR3 in DNA: TGTGCCAGCAGTTTAACGGGGGCAGCTGAAGCTTTCTTT.

For this clonotype: A far larger clone differs by one base, so this is likely a read error. The J gene is TRBJ2-7, the V gene TRBV6-5; tentative D call: TRBD1 (5 bases). Per germline, CDR1 MNHEY and CDR2 SVGAGI. There are 14 residues in the CDR3. V was clipped by 2 bases and J by 0 bases, with 8 bases between them. Here the CDR3 DNA reads TGTGCCAGCAGTTACGGGGCACTCTCCTACGAGCAGTACTTC. Its protein product is CASSYGALSYEQYF.

This clonotype has at least ten counts. This chain links TRBV30 with TRBJ1-1; no reliable D call. In germline, CDR1 is GTSNPN, CDR2 SVGIG (reference sequence). With 2 bases removed from V and 3 bases from J, the gap between germline ends came to 7 bases. The CDR3 is 12 residues long. The CDR3 spells CAWSKTDTEAFF. The CDR3 region has the DNA TGTGCCTGGAGTAAAACGGACACTGAAGCTTTCTTT.

As concerns this clonotype: A far larger clone lies a single base away; this is likely a read error. The chain links TRBV9 to TRBJ1-2, with no clear D. CDR1 and CDR2 (germline): SGDLS, YYNGEE. The CDR3 sequence is 14 residues long. The DNA of the CDR3 is TGTGCCAGCAGCCAAGAAGGTTCGCGCTATGTCTACACCTTC. It codes for CASSQEGSRYVYTF.

The chain uses TRBV7-2 and TRBJ2-1, with TRBD1 identical over 7 bases. CDR3 length: 16 amino acids. Germline V gene data show CDR1 as SGHTA and CDR2 as FQGNSA. V shed 3 bases, J shed 1 base, and the junction held 6 bases outside the gene matches. As DNA, the CDR3 is TGTGCCAGCAGCTTCAACCGGGACAGTTCCTACAATGAGCAGTTCTTC. The encoded protein is CASSFNRDSSYNEQFF.

The table lists this clonotype with many counts. The chain couples TRBV19 to TRBJ1-1; tentative D call: TRBD1 (5 bases). The germline V and J ends were trimmed by 7 bases and 3 bases, with 12 bases remaining between them. The CDR3 is 13 amino acids. Per germline, CDR1 LNHDA and CDR2 SQIVND (reference sequence). This CDR3 is CASTRVWDTEAFF. In nucleotides, the CDR3 is TGTGCCAGTACCAGGGTTTGGGACACTGAAGCTTTCTTT.